This T cell receptor beta chain was identified in a study of blood T cell repertoires in COVID-19. This CDR3 region has 15 residues. V trimming: 7 bases; J trimming: 8 bases; junction bases outside the gene matches: 12. Looked up from germline, CDR1 is LNHDA and CDR2 is SQIVND (reference sequence). Sequencing used immunoSEQ multiplex PCR; TCRdb keeps in-frame clones, though not all of them. The sample has 130,000 to 150,000 clones, roughly 90% seen once; the top ten hold approximately 1.2%. This clone was detected only once. The genes are TRBV19 and TRBJ2-1; 9 bases match TRBD1. The sequence was obtained from a woman in her 30s with acute COVID-19. Sequencing was done on a sample of PBMCs or T cells enriched from blood (not recorded which). As DNA, the CDR3 is TGTGCCAGTAAAATCAACGGACAGGGGAGTTATGAGCAGTTCTTC. Its translation is CASKINGQGSYEQFF. The full variable domain, in which reference TRBV19 and TRBJ2-1 provide the parts outside the CDR3, is DGGITQSPKYLFRKEGQNVTLSCEQNLNHDAMYWYRQDPGQGLRLIYYSQIVNDFQKGDIAEGYSVSREKKESFPLTVTSAQKNPTAFYLCASKINGQGSYEQFFGPGTRLTVL.